This T cell receptor (beta chain) is from a study of cytomegalovirus exposure and HLA in healthy donors. Study in general: The early release's HLA-typed donors yielded 65 million to 85 million unique TCRs. General study results and limits: A later analysis found TCR association rates differed by HLA locus, highest for DRB1 and lowest for HLA-C.

PCR primers comprised 60 Vbeta and 13 Jbeta primers. TCRdb's copy holds only in-frame clones and misses some; the assay was immunoSEQ multiplex PCR. The sample holds over 150,000 clones, around 76% seen once. From germline, CDR1 is SNHLY and CDR2 FYNNEI. CDR3 length equals 11 residues. With 10 bases clipped from V and 12 bases from J, the junction kept 9 bases outside the gene matches. As for this clone: Its antigen is as yet unknown.

The chain joins TRBV2 to TRBJ2-4, with 7 nucleotides matching TRBD1. The origin of this receptor is a girl between 10 and 17 years old in good health and CMV-seropositive. The specimen was PBMCs. CDR3 residues: CATSGTATQYF. The DNA for the CDR3 is TGTGCCACCTCGGGGACAGCGACTCAGTACTTC.